Below, 6 T cell receptor beta chains from the same sample are listed, as sequenced in a study of T-cell memory formation after mild COVID-19. One entry per CDR3 protein results from TCRdb running MiXCR on the 5' RACE reads. This sample yields roughly 580,000 distinct CDR3 sequences, of which roughly 18% are seen a single time; about 12% belongs to the top ten. Sequenced input: PBMCs or a T cell subset sorted from them (not recorded which). Every receptor here comes from an adult woman who had mild COVID-19 (a few samples of this study predate the infection). Cell type and time point are not known.

This clonotype was found a few times. The chain uses TRBV18 and TRBJ1-5, with a tentative D call TRBD1 (5 bases). Trimming removed 5 bases at V and 2 bases at J, with 13 bases between. Per germline, CDR1 KGHSH and CDR2 LQKENI. The CDR3 extends over 15 amino acids. The CDR3 nucleotides read TGTGCCAGCTCAGGCGGGGGAGGGGGCAATCAGCCCCAGCATTTT. Translating it yields CASSGGGGGNQPQHF.

This clonotype was seen more than once but under ten times. V gene TRBV5-5 combines with J gene TRBJ2-1; D is unclear. Germline V gene sequence: CDR1 SGHKS, CDR2 YYEKEE (reference sequence). CDR3 length equals 10 residues. The V and J ends lost 6 bases and 7 bases respectively, with 5 bases between them. CDR3 nucleotide sequence: TGTGCCAGCATCCTTAATGAGCAGTTCTTC. Translating it yields CASILNEQFF.

The table lists this clonotype with a few counts. V usage is TRBV6-2 or TRBV6-3 and J usage is TRBJ2-3; 7 nucleotides line up with TRBD1. The CDR3 contains 15 residues. CDR1 MNHEY and CDR2 SVGEGT come from the germline V gene. Losses at the gene ends were 1 base for V and 1 base for J; bases not matched to a gene: 2. Written as DNA, the CDR3 is TGTGCCAGCAGTTACTTTGGACAGGGCACAGATACGCAGTATTTT. It translates to CASSYFGQGTDTQYF.

This clonotype was seen ten or more times. V usage is TRBV9 and J usage is TRBJ2-1, with 12 bases fitting TRBD2. The germline CDR1 and CDR2 sequences are SGDLS and YYNGEE. With 0 bases clipped from V and 2 bases from J, the junction kept 3 bases outside the gene matches. The CDR3 contains 17 residues. The CDR3 region is CASSVGTSGDPYNEQFF. The CDR3 DNA follows: TGTGCCAGCAGCGTAGGGACTAGCGGGGATCCCTACAATGAGCAGTTCTTC.

This rearrangement joins TRBV28 to TRBJ2-7, with 7 bases lining up with TRBD2. Trimming cost V 6 bases and J 3 bases; bases outside gene matches: 11. Germline CDR1 is MDHEN and CDR2 is SYDVKM. This CDR3 region has 15 residues. The CDR3 sequence is CASSPKGRVFYEQYF. Here the CDR3 DNA reads TGTGCCAGCAGCCCGAAGGGGAGGGTGTTCTACGAGCAGTACTTC.

The V call is TRBV29-1, the J call TRBJ2-1, with D hard to call. Trimming took 8 bases from V and 5 from J, leaving 10 bases between them. Germline CDR1 and CDR2: SQVTM and ANQGSEA. This CDR3 is 11 amino acids long. CDR3 DNA sequence: TGCAGCTGCGACCGGAACAATGAGCAGTTCTTC. This codes for CSCDRNNEQFF.